This TCR beta chain was recorded in a study of vaccination and CD4 T cells after COVID-19. Study details: At a median around 100 days (range 35 to 161) after diagnosis, post-COVID samples were drawn.

The treatment: approximately nine-day PBMC culture with coronavirus spike peptide pools or control peptides (ViraFEST assay). Negative selection enriched CD4+ T cells from cultures at around ten days. Germline V gene lookup returns CDR1 SGHRS and CDR2 YFSETQ. V lost 0 bases and J lost 6; bases outside the gene matches: 10. The CDR3 runs to 17 residues. An Oncomine TCR Beta short-read assay was used to sequence the DNA from cultured CD4+ T cells. Using the QIAamp micro DNA kit, genomic DNA was extracted from the CD4+ T cells that had been cultured. Using its own MiXCR run on the PCR reads, TCRdb lists one record per CDR3 protein. The repertoire holds 15,000 to 20,000 distinct CDR3 sequences, about 63% seen once, with 9.5% to 15% in the top ten. Turning to this clonotype: Its antigen is unidentified.

This receptor was obtained from a human donor who had recovered from COVID-19. This sequence joins TRBV5-1 and TRBJ1-1; 11 bases are a match to TRBD1. The specimen was CD4+ T cells from blood, cultured in vitro. The CDR3 DNA reads as TGCGCCAGCAGCTTGGGGGACAGGGGGGGTATTATGTCTGAAGCTTTCTTT. As protein: CASSLGDRGGIMSEAFF.